The 16 T cell receptor beta chains listed next were all sequenced from one sample in a study of blood T cells in healthy people across ages. Alongside a J-beta primer mix, a sample-barcoded 5' primer served in a second PCR lasting 7 to 11 cycles. TCRdb reanalysed the 5' RACE reads using MiXCR and keeps one entry per CDR3 protein. There are about 1.7 million distinct CDR3 sequences in the sample; 28% occur only once, and less than 9.5% lies in the top ten. Sequences were obtained from blood. The receptors shown here come from a woman in her twenties or thirties in good health.

This clonotype came up many times. The chain combines TRBV4-3 with TRBJ1-2; the D is unclear. The ends were cut back, 1 base at V and 1 base at J, with 7 bases in the middle. The germline gives CDR1 LGHNA, CDR2 YSLEER. This CDR3 is built from 14 residues. The CDR3 DNA is TGCGCCAGCAGCCAAGGACACTTTAACTATGGCTACACCTTC. Encoded protein: CASSQGHFNYGYTF.

This clonotype has just a few counts. This rearrangement joins TRBV10-3 to TRBJ1-5; TRBD1 is a possible D gene (6 bases). V was cut by 2 bases and J by 9 bases, with 11 bases left in between. Germline lookup yields CDR1 ENHRY and CDR2 SYGVKD. CDR3 size: 13 residues. Here the CDR3 reads CAISEPGERPQHF. The CDR3 nucleotides read TGTGCCATCAGTGAGCCAGGGGAGCGGCCCCAGCATTTT.

The J gene is TRBJ2-7, the V gene TRBV5-1; TRBD2 agrees at 10 bases. The CDR3 runs to 13 residues. Trimming cost V 1 base and J 7 bases; bases outside gene matches: 2. Germline CDR1 reads SGHRS; CDR2 reads YFSETQ. The CDR3 region has the DNA TGCGCCAGCAGCTTGCTACTAGCGGGGGAGCAGTACTTC. Protein: CASSLLLAGEQYF.

The V call is TRBV5-1, the J call TRBJ2-7, with 9 bases aligning to TRBD1. Germline CDR1 SGHRS, CDR2 YFSETQ. The CDR3 consists of 15 residues. The V gene end was trimmed by 4 bases and the J gene end by 5 bases; junction bases not matched to a gene: 10. The CDR3 loop is CASSLSGTGSNEQYF. The CDR3, as DNA: TGCGCCAGCAGCCTGTCCGGGACAGGGAGCAACGAGCAGTACTTC.

The J gene is TRBJ2-5, the V gene TRBV11-2; D ambiguous. Trimming stripped 1 base from V and 4 bases from J, with 16 bases between. Germline V gene lookup returns CDR1 SGHAT and CDR2 FQNNGV. This CDR3 is 16 amino acids long. The CDR3 bases are TGTGCCAGCAGCTTAGCCCCAGCCTGGTTTGGAGAGACCCAGTACTTC. Encoded protein: CASSLAPAWFGETQYF. Variable domain in full (rest from reference TRBV11-2 and TRBJ2-5): EAGVAQSPRYKIIEKRQSVAFWCNPISGHATLYWYQQILGQGPKLLIQFQNNGVVDDSQLPKDRFSAERLKGVDSTLKIQPAKLEDSAVYLCASSLAPAWFGETQYFGPGTRLLVL.

Details on this clonotype: Just one base apart from a much larger clone, this may be a read error. The chain links TRBV7-2 to TRBJ2-3; 13 positions match TRBD2. Germline trimming cut 6 bases from V and 8 bases from J; bases unmatched to any gene: 14. The CDR3 length is 17 residues. Germline CDR1 is SGHTA and CDR2 is FQGNSA. The CDR3 here is CASSLTYRRTSGGTQYF. The CDR3 region has the DNA TGTGCCAGCAGTCTAACGTACCGTCGGACTAGCGGGGGTACGCAGTATTTT.

A few counts support this clonotype. The chain combines TRBV7-9 with TRBJ2-3; D gene unclear. V dropped 2 bases and J dropped 3 bases, with 9 bases sitting between them. The CDR3 is 14 residues long. Germline CDR1 is SEHNR and CDR2 is FQNEAQ (reference sequence). As DNA, the CDR3 is TGTGCCAGCAGCTTATACACGTTTACAGATACGCAGTATTTT. Its translation is CASSLYTFTDTQYF.

There are a few counts of this clonotype. V gene TRBV6-5 combines with J gene TRBJ1-4; weak D call: TRBD1 (6 bases). CDR1 is MNHEY, CDR2 SVGAGI, per germline. CDR3 length: 14 residues. Trimming took off 6 bases at V and 8 bases at J, with 16 bases between the two ends. The CDR3 is CASRVGGPREKLFF. In nucleotides, the CDR3 is TGTGCCAGCAGGGTGGGGGGCCCAAGGGAAAAACTGTTTTTT.

This clonotype came up a few times. The chain uses TRBV28 and TRBJ1-5, with D unresolved. Trimming removed 7 bases from V and 4 bases from J, with 11 bases in between. CDR3 size: 13 residues. The germline V gene has CDR1 MDHEN and CDR2 SYDVKM. The CDR3 sequence: CASMGSENQPQHF. CDR3 DNA sequence: TGTGCCAGCATGGGGTCGGAAAATCAGCCCCAGCATTTT.

This clonotype was found a few times. The V gene is TRBV3-1, the J gene TRBJ1-3; perhaps TRBD1 as D (6 bases). The CDR3 runs 18 residues. CDR1 is LGHDT, CDR2 YNNKEL, per germline (reference sequence). Trimming shortened V by 2 bases and J by 1 base, and 18 bases separated the two germline ends. CDR3 bases: TGTGCCAGCAGCCAACGAAGTCGGGACAAGGTGTCTGGAAACACCATATATTTT. This translates into CASSQRSRDKVSGNTIYF.

The chain couples TRBV4-3 to TRBJ2-3, with TRBD2 matching 8 bases. The CDR3 is 15 amino acids. The ends lost 4 bases at V and 2 bases at J; junction bases unmatched: 5. Germline-derived CDR1 and CDR2 are LGHNA and YSLEER. CDR3 sequence (DNA): TGCGCCAGCAGCCGCGGAGCGGGAGCCACAGATACGCAGTATTTT. Translated: CASSRGAGATDTQYF.

The chain uses TRBV20-1 and TRBJ2-3, with TRBD2 matching over 8 bases. The junction had 10 bases not matched to a gene; V was cut back by 7 bases and J by 4 bases. Germline V CDR1 and CDR2: DFQATT, SNEGSKA (reference sequence). The CDR3 extends over 14 amino acids. The CDR3, as DNA: TGCAGTGTTTTATTCGGGGGGGCCTCAGATACGCAGTATTTT. It specifies CSVLFGGASDTQYF.

V usage is TRBV12-3 or TRBV12-4 and J usage is TRBJ2-2; TRBD2 is a possible D gene (7 bases). V shed 7 bases and J shed 4 bases, with 13 bases lying between them. The CDR3 contains 14 residues. The CDR3 region has the DNA TGTGCCAGCACTGCGGGGGCTCCCACCGGGGAGCTGTTTTTT. Protein: CASTAGAPTGELFF.

This clonotype came up once. The CDR3 loop is CASSLPNSLGGVGETQYF. The CDR3 DNA reads TGTGCCAGCAGCCTCCCCAATTCATTAGGGGGCGTTGGGGAGACCCAGTACTTC. The gene calls are TRBV5-5 and TRBJ2-5; 7 nucleotides line up with TRBD1. V was pared by 4 bases and J by 5 bases, with 20 bases of the junction left unmatched. Germline CDR1 reads SGHKS; CDR2 reads YYEKEE (reference sequence). The CDR3 consists of 18 residues.

J is TRBJ2-5 and V is TRBV5-1; 9 nucleotides agree with TRBD1. Losses at the gene ends were 4 bases for V and 4 bases for J; bases not matched to a gene: 14. CDR3 length equals 17 residues. Germline V CDR1 and CDR2: SGHRS, YFSETQ. This chain's CDR3 is CASSHVPGTGKGETQYF. CDR3 nucleotide sequence: TGCGCCAGCAGCCACGTACCCGGGACAGGGAAGGGAGAGACCCAGTACTTC.

The table lists this clonotype with a few counts. The rearrangement uses TRBV4-3 and TRBJ1-2, with TRBD1 matching over 8 bases. Germline CDR1 and CDR2: LGHNA and YSLEER. There are 16 residues in the CDR3. With V trimmed by 1 base and J by 4 bases, 8 bases remained unmatched. The CDR3 loop is CASSQGTGSLTYGYTF. CDR3 nucleotide sequence: TGCGCCAGCAGCCAAGGGACAGGGTCTTTGACCTATGGCTACACCTTC.